Each of the 9 T cell receptor beta chains below was sequenced from the same sample in a study of radiotherapy plus CTLA-4 blockade in lung cancer. Method: immunoSEQ multiplex PCR; TCRdb's copy keeps in-frame clones and lacks some. The sample holds roughly 110,000 clones, under 90% seen once. The sequences come from peripheral blood, collected from a patient treated with radiotherapy plus ipilimumab. Receptor source: a human donor with non-small cell lung cancer that progressed on radiotherapy plus ipilimumab. Some clones in this sample may be carry-over from other donors' samples.

The sample holds one count of this clone. V usage is TRBV18 and J usage is TRBJ2-3, with D tentatively TRBD1 (6 bases). Trimming removed 3 bases at V and 4 bases at J, with 14 bases between. The germline CDR1 and CDR2 sequences are KGHSH and LQKENI. The CDR3 has 15 residues. The CDR3 DNA reads as TGTGCCAGCTCACCCCTACAGGGTAGCGCAGATACGCAGTATTTT. It specifies CASSPLQGSADTQYF.

The chain recombines TRBV5-6 with TRBJ2-3; possibly TRBD1 for D (5 bases). V was clipped by 6 bases and J by 4 bases, with 18 bases between them. Germline CDR1 reads SGHDT; CDR2 reads YYEEEE. The CDR3 spans 15 residues. In nucleotides, the CDR3 is TGTGCCAGCACCAAGGTGGGCTTAGGGGCAGATACGCAGTATTTT. Amino acids: CASTKVGLGADTQYF.

The chain recombines TRBV7-9 with TRBJ2-2; 7 nucleotides match TRBD2. The germline CDR1 and CDR2 sequences are SEHNR and FQNEAQ (reference sequence). The CDR3 runs 16 residues. After removal of 5 bases from V and 6 bases from J, the junction contained 12 bases not matched to a gene. The CDR3 reads CASSPASGGWAGELFF. The CDR3 DNA reads TGTGCCAGCAGCCCCGCTAGCGGTGGCTGGGCCGGGGAGCTGTTTTTT.

CDR3 bases: TGCGCCAGCAGCTTGGGGCAGGGGGTTCAGGACGAGCAGTACTTC. Protein: CASSLGQGVQDEQYF. This rearrangement joins TRBV5-1 to TRBJ2-7; 7 nucleotides agree with TRBD1. CDR3 length: 15 amino acids. Germline trimming cut 0 bases from V and 5 bases from J; bases unmatched to any gene: 8. Looked up from germline, CDR1 is SGHRS and CDR2 is YFSETQ.

CDR3 amino acids: CASSAPIGGRQYF. The CDR3 bases are TGCGCCAGCAGCGCCCCAATAGGGGGGAGGCAGTACTTC. The chain carries TRBV5-1 and TRBJ2-7, with D perhaps matching TRBD1 or TRBD2 (6 bases each). From germline, CDR1 is SGHRS and CDR2 YFSETQ. This CDR3 has 13 residues. Trimming took 4 bases from V and 9 from J, leaving 17 bases between them.

The rearrangement joins TRBV12-5 to TRBJ1-5, with TRBD1 identical over 7 bases. The ends lost 1 base at V and 0 bases at J; junction bases unmatched: 6. Germline V CDR1 and CDR2: LGHNT, FRNRAP. The CDR3 is 17 amino acids. The CDR3: CASGLGDSSYSNQPQHF. As DNA, the CDR3 is TGTGCTAGTGGTTTGGGGGACAGTTCTTATAGCAATCAGCCCCAGCATTTT.

The chain combines TRBV30 with TRBJ2-7, with TRBD1 identical over 7 bases. CDR3 length: 16 residues. The ends lost 0 bases at V and 3 bases at J; junction bases unmatched: 11. Germline loops: CDR1 GTSNPN, CDR2 SVGIG (reference sequence). DNA for the CDR3: TGTGCCTGGAGTGTACTGGACAGGATGGGGATCTACGAGCAGTACTTC. As protein: CAWSVLDRMGIYEQYF.

The chain employs TRBV7-9 and TRBJ1-6; TRBD1 matches at 8 bases. This CDR3 has 15 residues. Germline CDR1 and CDR2: SEHNR and FQNEAQ (reference sequence). The CDR3 loop is CAASRGDRSNSPLHF. The CDR3 region has the DNA TGTGCAGCTAGTAGGGGGGACAGGAGTAATTCACCCCTCCACTTT.

The chain has TRBV20-1 and TRBJ2-7, with D maybe TRBD1 (5 bases). Per germline, CDR1 DFQATT and CDR2 SNEGSKA (reference sequence). Between the trimmed V and J ends, which lost 4 bases and 6 bases, there was a span of 10 bases. CDR3 size: 11 residues. The CDR3 sequence: CSAKQVAEQYF. The CDR3 nucleotides are TGCAGTGCTAAACAGGTGGCCGAGCAGTACTTC.